This TCR beta chain came from a study of blood T cell repertoires in COVID-19. Only in-frame clones appear in the TCRdb table, and some are missing; sequencing was by immunoSEQ multiplex PCR. The repertoire holds 200,000 to 250,000 clones, with around four fifths as singletons. With V trimmed by 2 bases and J by 1 base, 15 bases remained unmatched. This CDR3 contains 19 residues. Sequencing was done on a sample of PBMCs or T cells enriched from blood (not recorded which). The chain couples TRBV23-1 to TRBJ1-2; 8 bases fit TRBD1. TRBV23-1 is given ORF status, its function remaining uncertain. The receptor was derived from a man in his forties who had recovered from COVID-19. The CDR3 DNA follows: TGCGCCAGCAGTCAAGCTATTTGGGACAGGCTACGGGGTAACTATGGCTACACCTTC. This codes for CASSQAIWDRLRGNYGYTF.